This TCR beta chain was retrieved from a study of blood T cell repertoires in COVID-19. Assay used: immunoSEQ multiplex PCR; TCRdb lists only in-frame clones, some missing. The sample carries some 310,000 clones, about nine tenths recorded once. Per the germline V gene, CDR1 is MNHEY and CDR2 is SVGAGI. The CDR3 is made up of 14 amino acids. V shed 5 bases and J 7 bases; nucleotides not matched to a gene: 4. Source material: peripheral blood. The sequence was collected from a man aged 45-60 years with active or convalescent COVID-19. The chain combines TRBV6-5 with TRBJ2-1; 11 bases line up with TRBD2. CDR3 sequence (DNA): TGTGCCAGCAGTCAACTAGCGGGAGCGAATGAGCAGTTCTTC. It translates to CASSQLAGANEQFF.